The present T cell receptor (beta chain) was sequenced within a study of blood T cell repertoires in COVID-19. About the research overall: Acute-phase and convalescent COVID-19 samples originated in the United States, Italy and Spain.

CDR3 size: 16 residues. Looked up from germline, CDR1 is SEHNR and CDR2 is FQNEAQ (reference sequence). The ends lost 4 bases at V and 6 bases at J; junction bases unmatched: 10. Original processing notes: By means of reference gene primer amplification, nucleated cell counts were estimated. Sequencing was performed with immunoSEQ multiplex PCR; in TCRdb, only in-frame clones are kept and a portion is missing. V, J and clone size were drawn from that table, and D and trimming were deduced from the DNA. The data show 120,000 to 150,000 clones, approximately 89% seen once. The sample holds a few counts of this clone.

The specimen was peripheral blood. The chain is built from TRBV7-9 and TRBJ2-2; 8 bases are a match to TRBD2. The receptor was isolated from a human donor in a cohort sampled during active COVID-19. DNA of the CDR3: TGTGCCAGCAGCTCCCCCGGGACTAGTATACCCGGGGAGCTGTTTTTT. It specifies CASSSPGTSIPGELFF. Full variable domain (remainder filled in from reference TRBV7-9 and TRBJ2-2): DTGVSQNPRHKITKRGQNVTFRCDPISEHNRLYWYRQTLGQGPEFLTYFQNEAQLEKSRLLSDRFSAERPKGSFSTLEIQRTEQGDSAMYLCASSSPGTSIPGELFFGEGSRLTVL.